Given below is one TCR beta chain in context. Antigen specificity is unknown. cDNA libraries for TRB were generated by 5' RACE incorporating UMI labels. Reprocessing the 5' RACE reads, TCRdb reports a single entry for every CDR3 protein and omits DNA. This table holds 150,000 to 180,000 distinct CDR3 sequences. Germline CDR1 reads WSHSY; CDR2 reads SAAADI. The CDR3 is 15 amino acids. The data derive from a study of CXCR3-negative and CXCR3-positive naive CD8 T cells. Notes on the study in general: More hydrophobic TRB CDR3s occurred in CXCR3-positive than in CXCR3-negative naive cells.

This chain uses TRBV10-2 with TRBJ1-2; the D call of TRBD1 rests on TCRdb alone, since no DNA is present to check it. This receptor was obtained from a human donor in good health. Some clones in this sample may be carry-over from other donors' samples. The sample consisted of naive CXCR3+ CD8+ T cells from blood. The subset here: CD45RO-CCR7+CD27+CD95- naive CD8+ T cells expressing CXCR3 (TNR3+). The CDR3 here is CASSESGAGNYGYTF.